This T cell receptor beta chain is from a study of blood T cell repertoires in COVID-19 (dated by TCRdb to about 2020). Background for the entire study: Samples from collaborators originated in the United States, Italy and Spain and spanned both the acute and convalescent phases of COVID-19. Where HLA class I and class II types were available, the types were taken from metadata supplied by the sample provider, not from assay-based typing. The repertoires were released in a freely available public database intended as a resource for research on the immune response to SARS-CoV-2. The material from the prospective study consisted of cDNA or gDNA derived from T cells, B-cell-depleted T cells, or PBMCs. Sample metadata almost always included a de-identified subject ID, COVID-19 status, age in years and sex. The dataset comprised deeply sampled blood TCRbeta repertoires from subjects exposed to, actively infected with, or recovered from COVID-19. Samples came from the ongoing ImmuneRACE study (first 160 participants) plus 1,254 subjects from 6 global collaborators. Findings and caveats that apply to the study as a whole: Clinical and demographic metadata were provided uncurated, with the amount varying by source and participant.

The CDR3 numbers 13 residues from cysteine through phenylalanine. Only the CDR3 portion is preserved as DNA: 39 bases, with reading frame beginning at the first base. After removal of 5 bases from V and 5 bases from J, the junction retains 5 bases not matched to a gene. Sequences LGHDT (CDR1) and YNNKEL (CDR2) are obtained from the germline V gene (reference sequence). As concerns this clone: There is no known antigen for this receptor. Per-base qualities were not stored, and no clone one base away is much larger.

The collaborating institutions used their own protocols to collect whole blood in K2EDTA tubes. For TCRbeta analysis, collaborators shipped samples in one of three forms: frozen whole blood, isolated PBMCs, or DNA extracted from either of those sample types. The immunoSEQ Assay, a bias-controlled multiplex PCR, was used to amplify TCRbeta CDR3 regions from genomic DNA. From the authors' description of their analysis: The number of nucleated cells in each sample was estimated by amplification of reference gene primers within the assay. To quantify the absolute abundance of each unique TCRbeta CDR3 rearrangement, sequence reads were collapsed and filtered. For each sample, productive Simpson clonality was calculated as the square root of Simpson's diversity index across productive rearrangements. The clones in this table, taken by TCRdb from immuneACCESS, are in-frame only. Not every clone is retained; where verified, under half of the shortfall comes from an unresolved V gene, and the cause of the rest is unknown. V, J and clone size are taken as reported in that table, and D and trimming were inferred from the DNA itself. The sample profile shows roughly 68,000 clones; almost 85% of them were found once. The ten largest make up 20% to 25% of the sample.

The receptor's source is a man in his forties or fifties with acute or convalescent COVID-19. The rearrangement joined TRBV3-1 (or the pseudogene TRBV3-2) to TRBJ1-2; TRBD1 matches 7 bases in the middle. The sequenced material came from peripheral blood. The sequenced DNA is TGTGCCAGCAGCAGGGACAGTACTTATGGCTACACCTTC. Translated, this gives CASSRDSTYGYTF.